The 27 T cell receptor beta chains presented below share a single source sample, sequenced in a study of control samples from healthy donors and cancer patients. Sequencing was performed with immunoSEQ multiplex PCR; in TCRdb, only in-frame clones are kept and a portion is missing. The table has over 100,000 clones, about 91% seen once. The specimen was blood. Source of these receptors: a man aged 40-55 years in good health.

This rearrangement joins TRBV5-6 to TRBJ1-1; 9 bases line up with TRBD1. The germline gives CDR1 SGHDT, CDR2 YYEEEE. Trimming took 9 bases from V and 0 from J; bases not matched to a gene: 9. The CDR3 contains 15 residues. CDR3 residues: CATTGGAGMNTEAFF. The CDR3 region has the DNA TGTGCCACCACAGGGGGCGCGGGGATGAACACTGAAGCTTTCTTT.

V is TRBV28 and J is TRBJ1-5; tentatively, D is TRBD1 (5 bases). Trimming took off 5 bases at V and 2 bases at J, with 13 bases between the two ends. The length of the CDR3 is 15 residues. Germline CDR1 is MDHEN and CDR2 is SYDVKM. In DNA, the CDR3 is TGTGCCAGCAGTGTACCGGGACGGCGCAATCAGCCCCAGCATTTT. Encoded protein: CASSVPGRRNQPQHF. Complete variable domain (other parts from reference TRBV28 and TRBJ1-5): DVKVTQSSRYLVKRTGEKVFLECVQDMDHENMFWYRQDPGLGLRLIYFSYDVKMKEKGDIPEGYSVSREKKERFSLILESASTNQTSMYLCASSVPGRRNQPQHFGDGTRLSIL.

The genes are TRBV15 and TRBJ1-5; D not certain. The CDR3 loop spans 15 amino acids. V was trimmed by 0 bases and J by 5 bases, leaving 11 bases between them. Germline lookup yields CDR1 LNHNV and CDR2 YYDKDF (reference sequence). The CDR3, as DNA: TGTGCCACCAGCAGAGATGGGATAGGCGATCAGCCCCAGCATTTT. Encoded protein: CATSRDGIGDQPQHF.

The chain carries TRBV4-1 and TRBJ2-3, with 10 bases matching TRBD2. Trimming removed 4 bases from V and 4 bases from J; junction bases left unmatched: 8. There are 16 residues in the CDR3. Germline V gene lookup returns CDR1 MGHRA and CDR2 YSYEKL. The CDR3 DNA is TGCGCCAGCAGCCCCAGTAGCGGGGGGATCGCAGATACGCAGTATTTT. Amino acid sequence: CASSPSSGGIADTQYF.

The V gene is TRBV3-1 (or the pseudogene TRBV3-2), the J gene TRBJ1-6; D is uncertain. CDR3 length equals 14 residues. Trimming shortened V by 1 base and J by 9 bases, and 10 bases separated the two germline ends. Germline assignment: CDR1 LGHDT and CDR2 YNNKEL (reference sequence). CDR3 sequence: CASSQGYGGSPLHF. DNA for the CDR3: TGTGCCAGCAGCCAAGGTTACGGTGGTTCACCCCTCCACTTT.

The chain recombines TRBV5-4 with TRBJ2-1; TRBD2 matches at 8 bases. J gave up 4 bases and V 1 base, and 4 bases lay outside the gene matches. The germline V gene encodes CDR1 SGHNT and CDR2 YYREEE (reference sequence). The CDR3 length is 15 residues. The CDR3 loop reads CASSLSLAGYNEQFF. CDR3 DNA sequence: TGTGCCAGCAGCTTGAGTCTAGCGGGTTACAATGAGCAGTTCTTC.

Turning to this clone: A read error may account for a junction end that differs from germline. The chain links TRBV4-2 to TRBJ2-3; TRBD2 aligns across 8 bases. The length of the CDR3 is 17 residues. Germline V lookup: CDR1 LGHNA, CDR2 YNFKEQ. The DNA of the CDR3 is TGTGCCAGCAGCCCGACCCGAAGTAGCGGGGAGGGAGATGCGCAGTATTTT. Amino acids: CASSPTRSSGEGDAQYF.

V is TRBV5-1 and J is TRBJ2-6, with TRBD1 matching over 8 bases. The junction had 9 bases not matched to a gene; V was cut back by 10 bases and J by 3 bases. The length of the CDR3 is 15 residues. Germline values: CDR1 SGHRS, CDR2 YFSETQ. CDR3 sequence reads: CASRDRIGGANVLTF. CDR3 nucleotide sequence: TGCGCCTCCCGGGACAGGATTGGTGGGGCCAACGTCCTGACTTTC.

The chain combines TRBV10-1 with TRBJ2-1, with TRBD1 identical over 9 bases. The CDR3 sequence is 16 residues long. After removal of 6 bases from V and 8 bases from J, the junction contained 14 bases not matched to a gene. The germline CDR1 and CDR2 sequences are WNHNN and SYGVQD (reference sequence). The CDR3 nucleotides read TGCGCCAGCAGCCGCTCTGGGACAGGGAAAATGGATGAGCAGTTCTTC. Its protein product is CASSRSGTGKMDEQFF.

The chain joins TRBV18 to TRBJ1-5; D not certain. Looked up from germline, CDR1 is KGHSH and CDR2 is LQKENI. Trimming stripped 4 bases from V and 0 bases from J, with 7 bases between. The CDR3 totals 14 residues. The DNA for the CDR3 is TGTGCCAGCTCACGTGGGATTAGCAATCAGCCCCAGCATTTT. Translating gives CASSRGISNQPQHF.

This clone was observed a single time. The V and J genes are TRBV29-1 and TRBJ1-1; tentative D call: TRBD1 (6 bases). CDR1 is SQVTM, CDR2 ANQGSEA, per germline. The CDR3 is made up of 14 amino acids. The ends were cut back, 6 bases at V and 1 base at J, with 15 bases in the middle. CDR3 sequence reads: CSVDGGGRNTEAFF. The CDR3, as DNA: TGCAGCGTCGACGGCGGGGGGCGGAACACTGAAGCTTTCTTT.

The J gene is TRBJ1-4, the V gene TRBV4-3; D gene ambiguous. Deletions cut 3 bases from V and 4 bases from J, with 18 bases between. This CDR3 region has 17 residues. Germline V gene data show CDR1 as LGHNA and CDR2 as YSLEER. CDR3 nucleotide sequence: TGCGCCAGCAGCCAGGGGTCTGGCTTTTCCTTTAATGAAAAACTGTTTTTT. This translates into CASSQGSGFSFNEKLFF.

The CDR3 region is CASRHSRPEKLFF. In nucleotides, the CDR3 is TGTGCCAGTCGACATTCCCGCCCTGAAAAACTGTTTTTT. The chain combines TRBV5-8 with TRBJ1-4; D is uncertain. This CDR3 is built from 13 residues. Germline CDR1 and CDR2: SGHTS and YDEGEE. V was pared by 8 bases and J by 7 bases, with 15 bases between.

The chain carries TRBV7-9 and TRBJ1-2; D not certain. Trimming left V 1 base short and J 0 bases short, with 6 bases between. This CDR3 comprises 14 residues. CDR1 and CDR2 (germline): SEHNR, FQNEAQ (reference sequence). The CDR3 region is CASSLVQSNYGYTF. In DNA form, the CDR3 reads TGTGCCAGCAGCTTAGTACAGTCTAACTATGGCTACACCTTC.

The chain links TRBV3-1 (or the pseudogene TRBV3-2) to TRBJ1-2; 8 bases match TRBD1. Looked up from germline, CDR1 is LGHDT and CDR2 is YNNKEL (reference sequence). Losses at the gene ends were 5 bases for V and 4 bases for J; bases not matched to a gene: 9. The CDR3 runs 15 residues. The CDR3 loop reads CASSDRGTSFYGYTF. As DNA, the CDR3 is TGTGCCAGCAGCGACAGGGGCACATCCTTCTATGGCTACACCTTC.

The table lists this clone with a few counts. V and J are TRBV5-4 and TRBJ1-3; D is uncertain. The germline V gene has CDR1 SGHNT and CDR2 YYREEE (reference sequence). CDR3 size: 17 residues. The germline V and J ends were trimmed by 0 bases and 4 bases, with 17 bases remaining between them. The CDR3 spells CASSLEYPIMEGNTIYF. Written as DNA, the CDR3 is TGTGCCAGCAGCTTGGAATACCCGATTATGGAGGGAAACACCATATATTTT.

The chain employs TRBV5-8 and TRBJ2-1; 15 bases are a match to TRBD2. Germline CDR1 SGHTS, CDR2 YDEGEE. The CDR3 runs to 15 residues. With 4 bases clipped from V and 8 bases from J, the junction kept 4 bases outside the gene matches. Here the CDR3 DNA reads TGTGCCAGCAGCGCTGGACTAGCGGGGGGGGATGAGCAGTTCTTC. This codes for CASSAGLAGGDEQFF.

The chain combines TRBV19 with TRBJ1-1; TRBD1 might be the D (5 bases). The CDR3 is 16 residues long. In germline, CDR1 is LNHDA, CDR2 SQIVND (reference sequence). V was shortened by 1 base and J by 4 bases, with 16 bases between the two germline ends. This chain's CDR3 is CASSIGGAGMSTEAFF. The DNA of the CDR3 is TGTGCCAGTAGTATAGGAGGGGCAGGGATGAGCACTGAAGCTTTCTTT.

The rearrangement joins TRBV10-1 to TRBJ2-3; 14 bases match TRBD2. J gave up 4 bases and V 0 bases, and 3 bases lay outside the gene matches. This CDR3 region has 17 residues. Germline loops: CDR1 WNHNN, CDR2 SYGVQD (reference sequence). CDR3 coding DNA: TGCGCCAGCAGTGAGTCCCGACTAGCGGGGGGGCCAGATACGCAGTATTTT. Translation: CASSESRLAGGPDTQYF.

In DNA, the CDR3 is TGCAGCGTTACGGACAGGGATAACTATGGCTACACCTTC. Translated: CSVTDRDNYGYTF. This chain connects TRBV29-1 to TRBJ1-2, with 8 bases identical to TRBD1. Germline values: CDR1 SQVTM, CDR2 ANQGSEA. The CDR3 length is 13 residues. Trimming removed 5 bases from V and 1 base from J; junction bases left unmatched: 3.

This chain connects TRBV7-2 to TRBJ1-1; 7 nucleotides agree with TRBD1. The CDR3 sequence is 14 residues long. J lost 1 base, V lost 3 bases, and 2 bases had no gene match. The germline CDR1 and CDR2 sequences are SGHTA and FQGNSA. The CDR3 DNA reads TGTGCCAGCAGCTTCGGACAGGCGAACACTGAAGCTTTCTTT. Its protein is CASSFGQANTEAFF.

The rearrangement links TRBV21-1 to TRBJ2-7; TRBD1 is taken as the D call from the table, unchecked against the DNA. TRBV21-1 is a listed pseudogene. This CDR3 region has 15 residues. The CDR3 is CASSARDSKTYEQYF. CDR3 nucleotide sequence: TGTGCCAGCAGCGCCCGGGACAGCAAAACCTACGAGCAGTACTTC.

This clone appeared once. The chain recombines TRBV30 with TRBJ1-2; 7 bases line up with TRBD1. The V segment lost 7 bases and the J segment 1 base; nucleotides outside the gene matches: 6. Germline lookup yields CDR1 GTSNPN and CDR2 SVGIG (reference sequence). The CDR3 is 13 residues long. The CDR3 sequence is CASTGKFNYGYTF. CDR3 DNA sequence: TGTGCCTCGACAGGGAAATTTAACTATGGCTACACCTTC.

In its sample, this clone was seen once. The rearrangement joins TRBV6-2 or TRBV6-3 to TRBJ1-1; D remains unclear. Trimming took 2 bases from V and 7 from J, leaving 11 bases between them. The CDR3 runs to 13 residues. Germline CDR1 and CDR2: MNHEY and SVGEGT. CDR3 sequence: CASSYGPIVEAFF. CDR3 bases: TGTGCCAGCAGTTACGGTCCCATTGTTGAAGCTTTCTTT.

The chain uses TRBV27 and TRBJ2-3, with D tentatively TRBD1 (6 bases). V was cut by 6 bases and J by 6 bases, with 16 bases left in between. This CDR3 region has 14 residues. Per germline, CDR1 MNHEY and CDR2 SMNVEV (reference sequence). CDR3 coding DNA: TGTGCCAGCAGCCACAGGGACCCTTGGGATACGCAGTATTTT. This codes for CASSHRDPWDTQYF.

The rearrangement links TRBV9 to TRBJ2-6; D is ambiguous. Germline V gene data show CDR1 as SGDLS and CDR2 as YYNGEE. The V end was cut by 0 bases, the J end by 4 bases, with 8 bases between. The CDR3 covers 15 residues. The DNA of the CDR3 is TGTGCCAGCAGCGTAGATTTCCGGGGGGCCAACGTCCTGACTTTC. Its protein product is CASSVDFRGANVLTF.

The chain couples TRBV3-1 (or the pseudogene TRBV3-2) to TRBJ2-4, with TRBD2 matching 10 bases. Germline V gene sequence: CDR1 LGHDT, CDR2 YNNKEL (reference sequence). The CDR3 covers 12 residues. After removal of 5 bases from V and 15 bases from J, the junction contained 7 bases not matched to a gene. CDR3 sequence reads: CASSLASGGTYF. The CDR3 DNA reads TGTGCCAGCAGCTTGGCTAGCGGGGGCACGTACTTC.